This TCR beta chain was sequenced during a study of blood T cells in healthy people across ages. The study's findings and limits: Roughly linear age-related decline in beta diversity appeared, significant by age 40.

The length of the CDR3 is 14 residues. Trimming cost V 0 bases and J 2 bases; bases outside gene matches: 0. The germline CDR1 and CDR2 sequences are SGDLS and YYNGEE. Peripheral blood was drawn, about 9.1 milliliters per donor. A second PCR, run for roughly 7 to 11 cycles, used a sample-barcoded 5' primer plus a J-beta primer mix. Per-sample output comprised a minimum of 2.5 million paired-end reads containing CDR3. Using its own MiXCR run on the 5' RACE reads, TCRdb lists one record per CDR3 protein. The sample contains around 1,500,000 distinct CDR3 sequences, 28% of which appear only once. In regard to this clonotype: Antigen specificity is unknown. A much larger clone sits a single nucleotide away, making a read error possible.

The genes are TRBV9 and TRBJ2-7, with 9 bases that match TRBD1. This sequence originates from a woman in her twenties or thirties in good health. The sample was blood. The CDR3 loop reads CASSVGDRAYEQYF. The CDR3 DNA sequence: TGTGCCAGCAGCGTAGGGGACAGGGCCTACGAGCAGTACTTC.